Listed below are T cell receptor beta chains from one sample, sequenced in a study of T-cell memory formation after mild COVID-19. From the 5' RACE reads, TCRdb called clonotypes with MiXCR, one entry per CDR3 protein. Among approximately 500,000 distinct CDR3 sequences listed, about 23% were seen once. The source material was PBMCs or a T cell subset sorted from them (not recorded which). These receptors all come from an adult woman who had mild COVID-19 (a few samples of this study predate the infection). Cell type and time point are not known. The conserved cysteine and the conserved F or W are not part of the CDR3 here. A D gene is named only where the DNA matches it firmly.

j_call: TRBJ2-5
v_call: TRBV12-3/TRBV12-4
d_call: -
cdr3_aa: ASRSYETQY

j_call: TRBJ2-1
v_call: TRBV7-9
d_call: -
cdr3_aa: ASSKSALYNEQF

j_call: TRBJ2-3
v_call: TRBV7-9
d_call: -
cdr3_aa: ASSWGWDTQY

j_call: TRBJ2-1
v_call: TRBV5-1
d_call: TRBD1
cdr3_aa: ASSFQRSDRRF

j_call: TRBJ2-3
v_call: TRBV27
d_call: -
cdr3_aa: ASSAGLITSTDTQY

j_call: TRBJ1-1
v_call: TRBV18
d_call: TRBD1
cdr3_aa: ASSPTTGYEAF

j_call: TRBJ1-1
v_call: TRBV18
d_call: -
cdr3_aa: ASFRSMMYNTEAF

j_call: TRBJ1-2
v_call: TRBV4-1
d_call: -
cdr3_aa: ASSQEGGGRGYT

j_call: TRBJ2-7
v_call: TRBV5-1
d_call: -
cdr3_aa: ASSSTGTPSSYEQY

j_call: TRBJ2-7
v_call: TRBV20-1
d_call: -
cdr3_aa: SARAGFHYEQY

j_call: TRBJ1-1
v_call: TRBV6-5
d_call: -
cdr3_aa: ASSYRAEAEAF

j_call: TRBJ2-1
v_call: TRBV27
d_call: TRBD2
cdr3_aa: ASSLQAGGPFSSSYNEQF

j_call: TRBJ1-5
v_call: TRBV2
d_call: -
cdr3_aa: ASSGQLGSNQPQH

j_call: TRBJ1-6
v_call: TRBV11-2
d_call: -
cdr3_aa: ASSLAGGYNSPLH

j_call: TRBJ2-7
v_call: TRBV4-2
d_call: -
cdr3_aa: ASSQGDFDEQY

j_call: TRBJ2-3
v_call: TRBV7-6
d_call: TRBD1
cdr3_aa: ASSLEGDRGSDTQY

j_call: TRBJ1-1
v_call: TRBV7-6
d_call: -
cdr3_aa: ASSLDLDGLGTEAF

j_call: TRBJ2-7
v_call: TRBV20-1
d_call: TRBD1
cdr3_aa: SAKSGTGGVYEQY

j_call: TRBJ1-5
v_call: TRBV10-3
d_call: TRBD1
cdr3_aa: AIRAGTGGNNQPQH

j_call: TRBJ1-6
v_call: TRBV5-1
d_call: -
cdr3_aa: ASSLDQAGAYNSPLH

j_call: TRBJ1-2
v_call: TRBV7-9
d_call: -
cdr3_aa: ASSLERGFNYGYT

j_call: TRBJ1-1
v_call: TRBV7-9
d_call: -
cdr3_aa: ASSLSDEAF

j_call: TRBJ1-2
v_call: TRBV5-6
d_call: -
cdr3_aa: ASRPQVVYGYT

j_call: TRBJ2-1
v_call: TRBV7-9
d_call: TRBD2
cdr3_aa: ASSLVLPGGNEQF

j_call: TRBJ2-1
v_call: TRBV13
d_call: -
cdr3_aa: ASSLLFAGHNAQF

j_call: TRBJ2-1
v_call: TRBV15
d_call: TRBD2
cdr3_aa: ATSRAGLAGTPGIYNEQF

j_call: TRBJ2-7
v_call: TRBV20-1
d_call: -
cdr3_aa: SARGTYEQY

j_call: TRBJ2-4
v_call: TRBV15
d_call: -
cdr3_aa: ATSTPERGHIQY

j_call: TRBJ1-3
v_call: TRBV4-1
d_call: -
cdr3_aa: ASSQDVGSGNTIY

j_call: TRBJ2-7
v_call: TRBV27
d_call: TRBD1
cdr3_aa: ASSSPGQGAWEQY

j_call: TRBJ2-1
v_call: TRBV24-1
d_call: TRBD1
cdr3_aa: ATSAEEGAWEQF

j_call: TRBJ1-1
v_call: TRBV20-1
d_call: -
cdr3_aa: SASWVGAF

j_call: TRBJ2-3
v_call: TRBV15
d_call: TRBD2
cdr3_aa: ATSRTRGGYTDTQY

j_call: TRBJ1-2
v_call: TRBV19
d_call: -
cdr3_aa: ASNVGAGLNYGYT

j_call: TRBJ1-5
v_call: TRBV6-1
d_call: -
cdr3_aa: ASSGGSGASNQPQH

j_call: TRBJ2-2
v_call: TRBV5-1
d_call: -
cdr3_aa: ASSKGPTGELF

j_call: TRBJ2-1
v_call: TRBV7-2
d_call: -
cdr3_aa: ASSLWASESYNEQF

j_call: TRBJ2-3
v_call: TRBV5-1
d_call: TRBD2
cdr3_aa: ASSTGLAGVTDTQY

j_call: TRBJ2-5
v_call: TRBV6-2/TRBV6-3
d_call: -
cdr3_aa: ASRRTGGETQY

j_call: TRBJ2-2
v_call: TRBV29-1
d_call: -
cdr3_aa: SVGPRGGTGELF

j_call: TRBJ2-3
v_call: TRBV27
d_call: -
cdr3_aa: ASSLLYGQVNTDTQY

j_call: TRBJ2-7
v_call: TRBV7-2
d_call: -
cdr3_aa: ASSNSPGVYEQY

j_call: TRBJ2-3
v_call: TRBV7-2
d_call: -
cdr3_aa: ASSLERVRVGDTQY

j_call: TRBJ2-3
v_call: TRBV7-8
d_call: TRBD1
cdr3_aa: ASSVGQGDTQY

j_call: TRBJ2-4
v_call: TRBV7-9
d_call: TRBD2
cdr3_aa: ASSFGLASAKNIQY

j_call: TRBJ1-1
v_call: TRBV20-1
d_call: -
cdr3_aa: SASPGNTEAF

j_call: TRBJ1-5
v_call: TRBV24-1
d_call: -
cdr3_aa: ATSEGGTNNQPQH

j_call: TRBJ1-5
v_call: TRBV6-2/TRBV6-3
d_call: TRBD1
cdr3_aa: ASSYFDRGDQPQH

j_call: TRBJ1-5
v_call: TRBV5-6
d_call: -
cdr3_aa: ASSLRAGVRNQPQH

j_call: TRBJ1-5
v_call: TRBV27
d_call: -
cdr3_aa: ASSPGSGGNQPQH

j_call: TRBJ1-3
v_call: TRBV20-1
d_call: -
cdr3_aa: SAGPRSGNTIY

j_call: TRBJ2-7
v_call: TRBV11-2
d_call: -
cdr3_aa: ASSLNGGLYEQY

j_call: TRBJ1-5
v_call: TRBV29-1
d_call: -
cdr3_aa: SVAGGNNQPQH

j_call: TRBJ2-3
v_call: TRBV10-3
d_call: TRBD2
cdr3_aa: AIRNPAGVIAGTDTQY